This TCR beta chain was identified in a study of neurological immune-mediated disorders. In its sample, this clonotype was seen many times. Sample time point: longitudinal time-point 2. The cDNA was generated by 5'RACE with 10-nucleotide random UMIs. TCRdb re-called the 5' RACE reads through MiXCR, storing one row per CDR3 protein. This table has 80,000 to 100,000 distinct CDR3 sequences, almost 6% appearing once. Germline lookup yields CDR1 MNHNY and CDR2 SVGAGI (reference sequence). The ends were cut back, 2 bases at V and 12 bases at J, with 14 bases in the middle. The CDR3 is 13 residues long. This clonotype was obtained from a woman in her sixties or seventies with multiple sclerosis. The chain recombines TRBV6-6 with TRBJ2-1, with D perhaps TRBD2 (5 bases). Sequencing used PBMCs. In nucleotides, the CDR3 is TGTGCCAGCAGTTACGGAGGAGCCTCCGGGCAGTTCTTC. It translates to CASSYGGASGQFF.